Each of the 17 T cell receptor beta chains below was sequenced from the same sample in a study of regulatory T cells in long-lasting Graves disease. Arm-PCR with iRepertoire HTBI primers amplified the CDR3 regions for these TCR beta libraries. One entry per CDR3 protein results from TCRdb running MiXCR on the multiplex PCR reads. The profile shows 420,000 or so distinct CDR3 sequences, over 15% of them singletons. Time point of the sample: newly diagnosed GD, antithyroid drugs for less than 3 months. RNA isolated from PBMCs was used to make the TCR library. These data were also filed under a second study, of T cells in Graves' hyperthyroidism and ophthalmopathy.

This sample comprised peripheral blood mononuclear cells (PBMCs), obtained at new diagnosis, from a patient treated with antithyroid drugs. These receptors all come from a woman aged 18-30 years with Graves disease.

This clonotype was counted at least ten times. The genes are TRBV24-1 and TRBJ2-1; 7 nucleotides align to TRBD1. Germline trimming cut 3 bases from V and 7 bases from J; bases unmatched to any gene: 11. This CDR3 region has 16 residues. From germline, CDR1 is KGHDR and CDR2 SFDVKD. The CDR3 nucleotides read TGTGCCACCAGTGATCGCTTTGGACAGGTTCTTAATGAGCAGTTCTTC. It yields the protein CATSDRFGQVLNEQFF.

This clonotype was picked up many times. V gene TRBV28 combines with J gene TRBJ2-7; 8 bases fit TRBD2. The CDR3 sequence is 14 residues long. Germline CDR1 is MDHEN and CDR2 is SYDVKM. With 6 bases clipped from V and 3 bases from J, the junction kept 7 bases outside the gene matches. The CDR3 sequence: CASSRGGTLYEQYF. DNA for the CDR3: TGTGCCAGCAGCCGCGGGGGGACCCTCTACGAGCAGTACTTC.

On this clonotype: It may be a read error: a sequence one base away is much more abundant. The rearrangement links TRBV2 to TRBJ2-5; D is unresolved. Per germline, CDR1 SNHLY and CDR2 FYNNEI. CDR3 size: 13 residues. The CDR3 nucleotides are TGTGCCAGCAGTGATCAGACACAAGAGGCCCAGTACTTC. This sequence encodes CASSDQTQEAQYF.

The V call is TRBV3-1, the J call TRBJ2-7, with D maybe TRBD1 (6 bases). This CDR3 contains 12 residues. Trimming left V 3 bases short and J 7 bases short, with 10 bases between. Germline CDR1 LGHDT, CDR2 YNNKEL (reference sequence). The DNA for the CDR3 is TGTGCCAGCAGCCAGGGGGCAAGGGAGCAGTACTTC. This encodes CASSQGAREQYF.

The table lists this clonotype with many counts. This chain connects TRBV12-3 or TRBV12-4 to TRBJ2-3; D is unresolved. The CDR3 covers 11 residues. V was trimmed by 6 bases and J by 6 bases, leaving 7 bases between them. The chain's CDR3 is CASSNLDTQYF. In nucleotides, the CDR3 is TGTGCCAGCAGCAACCTTGATACGCAGTATTTT.

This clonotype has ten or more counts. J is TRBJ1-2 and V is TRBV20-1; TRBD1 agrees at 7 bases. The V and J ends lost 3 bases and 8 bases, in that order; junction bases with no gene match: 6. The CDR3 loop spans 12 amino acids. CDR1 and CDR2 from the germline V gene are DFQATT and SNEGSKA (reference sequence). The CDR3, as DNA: TGCAGTGCTAGGCCAGGGGGTTACGGCTACACCTTC. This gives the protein CSARPGGYGYTF.

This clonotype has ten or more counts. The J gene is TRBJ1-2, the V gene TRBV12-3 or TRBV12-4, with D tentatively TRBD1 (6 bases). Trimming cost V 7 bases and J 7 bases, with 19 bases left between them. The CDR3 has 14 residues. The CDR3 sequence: CASTHSGGAPGYTF. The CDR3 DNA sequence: TGTGCCAGCACACATAGTGGGGGGGCGCCTGGCTACACCTTC.

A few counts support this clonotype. CDR3 loop: CASSITGSSTGELFF. CDR3 nucleotide sequence: TGTGCCAGTAGTATCACAGGGTCGAGCACCGGGGAGCTGTTTTTT. The genes are TRBV19 and TRBJ2-2; TRBD1 might be the D (6 bases). Germline-derived CDR1 and CDR2 are LNHDA and SQIVND (reference sequence). CDR3 size: 15 residues. Trimming took 3 bases from V and 4 from J, leaving 12 bases between them.

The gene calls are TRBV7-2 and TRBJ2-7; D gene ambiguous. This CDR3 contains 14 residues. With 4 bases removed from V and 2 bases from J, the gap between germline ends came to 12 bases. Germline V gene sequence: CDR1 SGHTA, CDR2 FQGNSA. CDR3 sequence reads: CASSYSSQAYEQYF. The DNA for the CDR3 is TGTGCCAGCAGCTACAGTTCCCAGGCCTACGAGCAGTACTTC.

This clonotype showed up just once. CDR3 sequence: CASSRDRFNEKLFF. CDR3 nucleotide sequence: TGTGCCAGCAGCCGCGACAGGTTTAATGAAAAACTGTTTTTT. This rearrangement joins TRBV14 to TRBJ1-4; weak D call: TRBD1 (6 bases). Trimming took off 4 bases at V and 4 bases at J, with 10 bases between the two ends. The CDR3 runs 14 residues. Germline loops: CDR1 SGHDN, CDR2 FVKESK.

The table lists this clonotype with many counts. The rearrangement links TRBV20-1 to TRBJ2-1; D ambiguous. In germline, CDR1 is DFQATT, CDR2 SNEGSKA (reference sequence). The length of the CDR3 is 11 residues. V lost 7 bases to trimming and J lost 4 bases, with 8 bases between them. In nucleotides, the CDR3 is TGCAGTGTCATGCTGTACAATGAGCAGTTCTTC. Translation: CSVMLYNEQFF.

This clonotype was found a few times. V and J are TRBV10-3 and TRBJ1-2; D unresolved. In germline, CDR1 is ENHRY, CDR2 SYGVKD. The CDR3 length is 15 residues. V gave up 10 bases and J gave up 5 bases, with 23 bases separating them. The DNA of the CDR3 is TGTGCCAGCCAGATAAGAGCCGACCGAACGTATGGCTACACCTTC. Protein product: CASQIRADRTYGYTF.

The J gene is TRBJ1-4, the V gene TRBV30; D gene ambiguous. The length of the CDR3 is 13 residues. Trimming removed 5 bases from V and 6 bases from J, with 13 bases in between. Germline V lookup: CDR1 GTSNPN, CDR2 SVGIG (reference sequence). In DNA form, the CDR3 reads TGTGCCTGGGCGGGAGTTCGGGATGAAAAACTGTTTTTT. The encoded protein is CAWAGVRDEKLFF.

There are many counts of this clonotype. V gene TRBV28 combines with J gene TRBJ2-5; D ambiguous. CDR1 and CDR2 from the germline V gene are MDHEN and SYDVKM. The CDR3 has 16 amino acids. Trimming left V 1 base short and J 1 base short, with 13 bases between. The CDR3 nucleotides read TGTGCCAGCAGTTTATTCCGCGGAGTAGCCCAAGAGACCCAGTACTTC. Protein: CASSLFRGVAQETQYF.

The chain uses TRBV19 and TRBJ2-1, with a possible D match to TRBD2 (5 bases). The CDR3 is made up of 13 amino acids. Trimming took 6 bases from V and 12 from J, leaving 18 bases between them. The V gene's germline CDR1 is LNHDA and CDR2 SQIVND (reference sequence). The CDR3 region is CASRELVRPGQFF. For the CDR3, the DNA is TGTGCCAGTAGGGAACTAGTGCGTCCGGGGCAGTTCTTC.

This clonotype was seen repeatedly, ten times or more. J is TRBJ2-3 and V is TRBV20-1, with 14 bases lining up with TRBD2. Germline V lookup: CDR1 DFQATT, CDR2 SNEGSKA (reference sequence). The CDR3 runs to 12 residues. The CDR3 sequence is CRTSGGADTQYF. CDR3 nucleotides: TGCAGGACTAGCGGGGGGGCAGATACGCAGTATTTT.

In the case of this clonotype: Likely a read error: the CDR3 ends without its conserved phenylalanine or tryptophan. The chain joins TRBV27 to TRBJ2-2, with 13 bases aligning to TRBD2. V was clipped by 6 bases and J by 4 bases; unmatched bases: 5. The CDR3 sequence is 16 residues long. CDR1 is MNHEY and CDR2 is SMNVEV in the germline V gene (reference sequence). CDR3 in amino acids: CASREGLAGSTGELFL. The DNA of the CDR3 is TGTGCCAGCAGAGAGGGACTAGCGGGAAGCACCGGGGAGCTGTTTCTT.